These 5 T cell receptor beta chains originate from one sample sequenced in a study of OX40 agonist ivuxolimab in advanced cancers. The protocol was immunoSEQ multiplex PCR, while the TCRdb copy is restricted to in-frame clones and leaves out a portion. The data contain about 81,000 clones, more than 75% of them singletons. Specimen: CD4+ or CD8+ T cells sorted from blood, collected in a trial of the OX40 agonist ivuxolimab. These receptor sequences come from an adult with an advanced solid tumor such as melanoma, head and neck, liver or kidney cancer.

The rearrangement joins TRBV19 to TRBJ1-4, with a weak D call TRBD1 (5 bases). Germline CDR1 and CDR2: LNHDA and SQIVND (reference sequence). This CDR3 region has 12 residues. The V end was cut by 5 bases, the J end by 14 bases, with 15 bases between. The CDR3 coding sequence is TGTGCCAGTAGTTACCGAGTGGACACCCTGTTTTTT. Translation: CASSYRVDTLFF. The full variable domain, rest sourced from reference TRBV19 and TRBJ1-4, is DGGITQSPKYLFRKEGQNVTLSCEQNLNHDAMYWYRQDPGQGLRLIYYSQIVNDFQKGDIAEGYSVSREKKESFPLTVTSAQKNPTAFYLCASSYRVDTLFFGSGTQLSVL.

V is TRBV11-3 and J is TRBJ2-1, with a possible D match to TRBD1 (6 bases). The V end lost 1 base, the J end lost 9 bases, and 13 bases lay between the germline ends. The CDR3 spans 14 residues. CDR1 and CDR2 from the germline V gene are SGHNT and YENEEA. The CDR3 nucleotides read TGTGCCAGCAGCTTAGGAAGTGGGGGCGGTGAGCAGTTCTTC. Translation gives CASSLGSGGGEQFF.

V is TRBV4-1 and J is TRBJ1-1, with 7 bases matching TRBD1. V was pared by 4 bases and J by 0 bases, with 5 bases of the junction left unmatched. Germline CDR1 reads MGHRA; CDR2 reads YSYEKL. There are 15 residues in the CDR3. CDR3 DNA sequence: TGCGCCAGCAGCCCCGGGACAGTTTTGAACACTGAAGCTTTCTTT. Amino acids: CASSPGTVLNTEAFF.

V and J are TRBV11-2 and TRBJ2-7; no reliable D call. CDR3 length equals 12 residues. Germline CDR1 reads SGHAT; CDR2 reads FQNNGV. Trimming removed 4 bases from V and 3 bases from J, with 7 bases in between. The CDR3 DNA is TGTGCCAGCAGCTCGGACGGCTACGAGCAGTACTTC. It specifies CASSSDGYEQYF. The variable domain in full, with the rest retrieved from reference TRBV11-2 and TRBJ2-7, is EAGVAQSPRYKIIEKRQSVAFWCNPISGHATLYWYQQILGQGPKLLIQFQNNGVVDDSQLPKDRFSAERLKGVDSTLKIQPAKLEDSAVYLCASSSDGYEQYFGPGTRLTVT.

This clone appeared once. The chain's CDR3 is CASSFRGSYEQYF. In DNA form, the CDR3 reads TGTGCCAGCAGCTTTAGGGGATCCTACGAGCAGTACTTC. The chain joins TRBV7-2 to TRBJ2-7, with D perhaps TRBD1 (5 bases). Trimming took off 3 bases at V and 1 base at J, with 7 bases between the two ends. Germline V gives CDR1 SGHTA, CDR2 FQGNSA. The CDR3 is 13 residues long. Filled out from reference TRBV7-2 and TRBJ2-7, the complete variable domain reads GAGVSQSPSNKVTEKGKDVELRCDPISGHTALYWYRQSLGQGLEFLIYFQGNSAPDKSGLPSDRFSAERTGGSVSTLTIQRTQQEDSAVYLCASSFRGSYEQYFGPGTRLTVT.